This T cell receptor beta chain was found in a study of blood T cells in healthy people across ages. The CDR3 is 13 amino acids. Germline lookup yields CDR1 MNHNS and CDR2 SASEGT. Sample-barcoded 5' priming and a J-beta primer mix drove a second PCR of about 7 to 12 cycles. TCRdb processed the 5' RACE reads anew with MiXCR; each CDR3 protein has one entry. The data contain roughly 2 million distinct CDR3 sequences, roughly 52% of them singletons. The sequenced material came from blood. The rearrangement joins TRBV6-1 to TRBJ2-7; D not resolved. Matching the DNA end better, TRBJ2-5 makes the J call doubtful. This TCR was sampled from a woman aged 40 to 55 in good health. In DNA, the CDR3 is TGTGCCAGCACAAACATGGGGATGGAGACCCAGTACTTC. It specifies CASTNMGMETQYF.